This T cell receptor (beta chain) was found in a study of vaccination and CD4 T cells after COVID-19 (dated by TCRdb to between 2021 and 2024). With regard to the full study: Convalescent patients had a positive SARS-CoV-2 result on nasal swab PCR, and of these patients, about ten had mild disease and one had severe disease. Overlapping spike peptide pools from SARS-CoV-2 and from the common cold coronaviruses HCoV-NL63, HCoV-OC43 and HCoV-229E were used as culture stimuli. Post-vaccine blood samples were obtained a median of around 74 days after the second vaccine dose, with a range of roughly 12 to 250 days. Two doses of either the Pfizer-BioNTech BNT162b2 vaccine (n=8) or the Moderna mRNA-1273 vaccine (n=2) were administered to participants. In control cultures, a CEFX viral epitope pool was used as positive control, an HIV-1 Nef peptide pool was used as negative control, or no peptide was added. In over 8 COVID-19 convalescent patients and a few infection-naive healthy vaccine recipients, the spike-specific CD4+ TCR repertoire before mRNA vaccination was compared with the repertoire after mRNA vaccination. The convalescent cohort included six males and four females, with two Hispanic individuals, seven Caucasians, two Asians and one multiracial person. Post-COVID blood samples were collected from convalescent patients a median of around 100 days after diagnosis, with a range of roughly 35 to 170 days. Overall study results and their limits: The median number of SARS-CoV-2-reactive clonotypes rose from around 21 after infection to 30 to 45 after vaccination, but the change was not significant. Relatively few convalescent patients were included in the study, and early timepoints after natural infection were not analyzed. In convalescent patients, a median approximately 90% of post-vaccine SARS-CoV-2-reactive clones were detected only after vaccination, suggesting vaccine-specific priming. Of the vaccine-specific clones found in convalescent patients, nearly all (304 of 307) were mono-reactive for SARS-CoV-2 spike instead of being cross-reactive with common cold coronaviruses.

The sample's treatment or condition label, decoded: roughly 10-day PBMC culture with coronavirus spike peptide pools or control peptides (ViraFEST assay). To expand antigen-specific T cells with peptide pools and then pick out the expanded clonotypes through TCR sequencing, the study relied on the ViraFEST assay. The convalescent patients' positive SARS-CoV-2 PCR tests fell between March and December 2020, which was before the Alpha, Beta and Delta variants emerged in the United States. PBMCs were cultured at around 2 million per well in IMDM supplemented with around 5.5% human AB serum and around 10 IU/ml IL-2, with around 10 ug/ml peptide pools added. Half of the culture medium was replaced with fresh IL-2-containing medium on days 3 and 7. CD4+ T cells were isolated after approximately eleven days of culture through negative selection using the EasySep CD4+ T cell isolation kit. Ficoll-Paque Plus gradient centrifugation was used to isolate PBMCs from whole blood, and the isolated PBMCs were then either used fresh or cryopreserved at -140C. Each culture condition was generally run in triplicate wells.

The library was produced with PCR. At the Johns Hopkins FTIC core, DNA from the cultured CD4+ T cells underwent TCR sequencing with the Oncomine TCR Beta short-read assay. Genomic DNA was extracted from the cultured CD4+ T cells with the QIAamp micro DNA kit. Oncomine TCR Beta libraries from cultured CD4+ T cells were pooled using unique dual indexes and sequenced on an Illumina iSeq 100. On the study's bioinformatics: Non-productive sequences were filtered out, and CDR3s that did not start with C, did not end with F or W, or were shorter than 7 amino acids were discarded. The MANAFEST web application identified antigen-specific clonotypes by comparing peptide-stimulated wells against reference wells and other culture wells. An FDR below 0.05, an odds ratio above 5, and a productive frequency above 0.1% in at least two of three replicate wells were required for clones to be considered positive. Cross-reactive clonotypes were defined as significantly expanded in both SARS-CoV-2 spike wells and at least one common cold coronavirus spike condition. Using R version 3.6.1, CDR3 homology was evaluated through Levenshtein distances (stringdist) along with unrooted phylogenetic trees (ape). TCRdb redid the processing of the public reads, applying fastp at Q25 and MiXCR, and retained in-frame beta chains. When rows share a CDR3 protein, they turn into one entry using the most common DNA and genes. Clone size and V and J calls follow TCRdb, not the original study. This sample gives under 20,000 distinct CDR3 sequences in total; under 45% of them show up just once. The ten largest clones represent over 6.5% of the sample.

The germline V gene provides CDR1 MGHDK and CDR2 SYGVNS. At the junction V is shortened by 1 base and J by 8 bases; bases outside the gene matches: 3. CDR3 length: 15 amino acids, cysteine to phenylalanine. The read is trimmed to its CDR3 DNA, 45 bases read in frame from base 1. Of note for this clonotype: Its antigen specificity is not known. No much larger clone is present one base from it, and per-base qualities are unavailable.

The rearranged segments are TRBV25-1 and TRBJ1-4, with 11 bases matching TRBD1. This TCR was recovered from a human donor who had recovered from COVID-19. The sample in question was CD4+ T cells from blood, cultured in vitro, obtained after SARS-CoV-2 vaccination. CDR3 region: CASSEWGQGEEKLFF. The DNA reads TGTGCCAGCAGTGAATGGGGACAGGGGGAGGAAAAACTGTTTTTT.